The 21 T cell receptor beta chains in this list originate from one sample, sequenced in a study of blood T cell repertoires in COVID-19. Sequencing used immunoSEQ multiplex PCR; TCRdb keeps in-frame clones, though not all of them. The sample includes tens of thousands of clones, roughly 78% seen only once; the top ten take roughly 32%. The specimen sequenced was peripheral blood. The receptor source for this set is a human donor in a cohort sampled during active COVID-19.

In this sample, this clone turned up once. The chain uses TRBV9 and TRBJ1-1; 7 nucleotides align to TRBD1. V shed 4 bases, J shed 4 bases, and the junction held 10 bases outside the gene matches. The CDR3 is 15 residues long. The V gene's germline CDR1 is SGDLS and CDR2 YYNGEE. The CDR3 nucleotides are TGTGCCAGCAGCCAACGGACAGGTTTGAGCACTGAAGCTTTCTTT. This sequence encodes CASSQRTGLSTEAFF.

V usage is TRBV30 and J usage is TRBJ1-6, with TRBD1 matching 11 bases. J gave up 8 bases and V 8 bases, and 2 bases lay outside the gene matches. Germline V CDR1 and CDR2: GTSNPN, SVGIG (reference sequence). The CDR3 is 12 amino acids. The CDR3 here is CAGDRGDSPLHF. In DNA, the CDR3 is TGTGCCGGGGACAGGGGGGATTCACCCCTCCACTTT.

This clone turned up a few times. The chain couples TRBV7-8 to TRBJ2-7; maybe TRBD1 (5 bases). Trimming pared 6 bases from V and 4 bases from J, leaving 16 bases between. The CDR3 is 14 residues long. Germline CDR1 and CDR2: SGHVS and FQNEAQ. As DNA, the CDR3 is TGTGCCAGCAGTCCTCAGGGCAATCCATACGAGCAGTACTTC. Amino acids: CASSPQGNPYEQYF.

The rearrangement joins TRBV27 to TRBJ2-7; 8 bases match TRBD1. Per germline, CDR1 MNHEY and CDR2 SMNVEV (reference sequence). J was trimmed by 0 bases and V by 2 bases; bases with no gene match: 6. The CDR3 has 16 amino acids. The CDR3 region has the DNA TGTGCCAGCAGTTTAGGCGTGGGGACAGGCTCCTACGAGCAGTACTTC. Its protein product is CASSLGVGTGSYEQYF.

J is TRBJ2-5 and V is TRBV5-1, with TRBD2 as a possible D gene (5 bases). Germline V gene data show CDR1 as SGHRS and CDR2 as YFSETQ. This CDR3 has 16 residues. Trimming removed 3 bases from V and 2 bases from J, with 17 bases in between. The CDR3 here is CASSSRPSGSQETQYF. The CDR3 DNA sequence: TGCGCCAGCAGCTCGCGGCCGAGCGGTTCTCAAGAGACCCAGTACTTC.

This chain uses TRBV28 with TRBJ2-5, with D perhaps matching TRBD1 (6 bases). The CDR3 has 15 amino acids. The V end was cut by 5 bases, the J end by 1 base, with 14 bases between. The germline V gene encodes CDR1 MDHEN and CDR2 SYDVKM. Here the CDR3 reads CASSPPGDIQETQYF. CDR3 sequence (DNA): TGTGCCAGCAGTCCTCCAGGGGATATCCAAGAGACCCAGTACTTC.

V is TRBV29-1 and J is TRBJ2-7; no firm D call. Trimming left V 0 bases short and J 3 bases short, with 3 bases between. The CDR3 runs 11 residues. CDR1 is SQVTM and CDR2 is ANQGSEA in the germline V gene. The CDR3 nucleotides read TGCAGCGTTGAAGACAGCTACGAGCAGTACTTC. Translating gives CSVEDSYEQYF.

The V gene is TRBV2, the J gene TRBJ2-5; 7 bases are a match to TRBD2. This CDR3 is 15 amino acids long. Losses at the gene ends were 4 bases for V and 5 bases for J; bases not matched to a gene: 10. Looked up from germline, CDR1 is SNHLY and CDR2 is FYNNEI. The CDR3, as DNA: TGTGCCAGCAGTGTTCAGCGACTAGCCTCCGAGACCCAGTACTTC. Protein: CASSVQRLASETQYF. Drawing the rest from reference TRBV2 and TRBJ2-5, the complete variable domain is EPEVTQTPSHQVTQMGQEVILRCVPISNHLYFYWYRQILGQKVEFLVSFYNNEISEKSEIFDDQFSVERPDGSNFTLKIRSTKLEDSAMYFCASSVQRLASETQYFGPGTRLLVL.

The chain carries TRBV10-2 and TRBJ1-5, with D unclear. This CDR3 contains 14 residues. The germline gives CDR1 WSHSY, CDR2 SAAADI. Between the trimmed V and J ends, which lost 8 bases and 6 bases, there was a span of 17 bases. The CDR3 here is CASAYMGTSQPQHF. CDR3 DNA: TGCGCCAGCGCCTACATGGGCACGAGTCAGCCCCAGCATTTT.

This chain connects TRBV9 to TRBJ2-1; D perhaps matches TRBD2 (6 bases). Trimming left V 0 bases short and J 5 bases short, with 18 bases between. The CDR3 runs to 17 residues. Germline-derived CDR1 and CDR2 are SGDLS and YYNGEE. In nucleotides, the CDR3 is TGTGCCAGCAGCGTAGATCGTCCCGGGACTCCAGACAATGAGCAGTTCTTC. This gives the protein CASSVDRPGTPDNEQFF.

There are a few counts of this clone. CDR3 sequence (DNA): TGTGCCAGCAGCGCCCGGGACCCCAGGGAGGTTTACACCGGGGAGCTGTTTTTT. This translates into CASSARDPREVYTGELFF. The V gene is TRBV9, the J gene TRBJ2-2; D might be TRBD2 (6 bases). Germline CDR1 is SGDLS and CDR2 is YYNGEE. The CDR3 runs to 18 residues. V gave up 3 bases and J gave up 3 bases, with 21 bases separating them. The complete variable domain, with remaining parts taken from reference TRBV9 and TRBJ2-2, reads DSGVTQTPKHLITATGQRVTLRCSPRSGDLSVYWYQQSLDQGLQFLIQYYNGEERAKGNILERFSAQQFPDLHSELNLSSLELGDSALYFCASSARDPREVYTGELFFGEGSRLTVL.

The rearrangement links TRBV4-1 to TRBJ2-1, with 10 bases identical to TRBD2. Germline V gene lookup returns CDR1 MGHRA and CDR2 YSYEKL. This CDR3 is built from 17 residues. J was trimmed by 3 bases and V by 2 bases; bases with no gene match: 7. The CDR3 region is CASSQPPTSGIYNEQFF. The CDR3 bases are TGCGCCAGCAGCCAACCACCCACTAGCGGGATCTACAATGAGCAGTTCTTC.

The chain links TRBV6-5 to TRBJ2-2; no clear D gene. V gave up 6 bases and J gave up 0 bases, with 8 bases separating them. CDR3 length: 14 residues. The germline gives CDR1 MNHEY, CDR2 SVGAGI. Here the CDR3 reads CASRGTPNTGELFF. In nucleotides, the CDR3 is TGTGCCAGCAGGGGCACCCCGAACACCGGGGAGCTGTTTTTT.

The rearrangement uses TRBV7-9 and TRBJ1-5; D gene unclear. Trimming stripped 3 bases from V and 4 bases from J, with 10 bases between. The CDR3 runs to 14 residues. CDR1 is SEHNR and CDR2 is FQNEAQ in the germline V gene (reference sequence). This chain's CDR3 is CASSLEDGNQPQHF. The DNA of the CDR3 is TGTGCCAGCAGCTTGGAGGATGGTAATCAGCCCCAGCATTTT. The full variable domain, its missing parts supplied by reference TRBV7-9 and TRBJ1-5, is DTGVSQNPRHKITKRGQNVTFRCDPISEHNRLYWYRQTLGQGPEFLTYFQNEAQLEKSRLLSDRFSAERPKGSFSTLEIQRTEQGDSAMYLCASSLEDGNQPQHFGDGTRLSIL.

The CDR3 DNA follows: TGTGCCAGCACGGGCGGGCGGGTCACAGATACGCAGTATTTT. Protein: CASTGGRVTDTQYF. The chain combines TRBV2 with TRBJ2-3; tentatively, D is TRBD2 (5 bases). V was trimmed by 7 bases and J by 2 bases, leaving 13 bases between them. Germline assignment: CDR1 SNHLY and CDR2 FYNNEI. This CDR3 has 14 amino acids.

The CDR3 nucleotides are TGTGCCAGCAGCTCGCAGGACAGACCGAACACTGAAGCTTTCTTT. This codes for CASSSQDRPNTEAFF. V and J are TRBV11-2 and TRBJ1-1; perhaps TRBD1 as D (6 bases). The V gene's germline CDR1 is SGHAT and CDR2 FQNNGV. The CDR3 sequence is 15 residues long. Trimming took off 4 bases at V and 1 base at J, with 13 bases between the two ends.

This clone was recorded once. The CDR3 region is CASSLAAGEQFF. The CDR3 DNA reads TGTGCCAGCAGCTTGGCAGCGGGCGAGCAGTTCTTC. This chain links TRBV5-6 with TRBJ2-1, with a possible D match to TRBD2 (6 bases). Germline CDR1 is SGHDT and CDR2 is YYEEEE. V was trimmed by 0 bases and J by 10 bases, leaving 8 bases between them. The CDR3 extends over 12 amino acids.

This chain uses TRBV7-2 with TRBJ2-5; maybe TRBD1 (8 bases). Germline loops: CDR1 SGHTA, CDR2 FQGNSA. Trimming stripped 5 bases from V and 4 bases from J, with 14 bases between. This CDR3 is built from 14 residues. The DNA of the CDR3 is TGTGCCAGCAGCAACACAGGGGGGGTAGAGACCCAGTACTTC. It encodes CASSNTGGVETQYF.

Here the CDR3 reads CASSVLGQRSYEQYF. CDR3 bases: TGCGCCAGCAGCGTCTTGGGCCAGCGGTCCTACGAGCAGTACTTC. V and J are TRBV5-1 and TRBJ2-7; TRBD2 is a possible D gene (5 bases). CDR1 and CDR2 (germline): SGHRS, YFSETQ. The CDR3 is made up of 15 amino acids. The V end lost 4 bases, the J end lost 1 base, and 15 bases lay between the germline ends.

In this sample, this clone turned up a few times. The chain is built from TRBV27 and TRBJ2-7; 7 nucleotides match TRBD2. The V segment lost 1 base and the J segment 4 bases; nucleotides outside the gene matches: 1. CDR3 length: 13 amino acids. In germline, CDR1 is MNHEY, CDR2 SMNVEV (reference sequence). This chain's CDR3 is CASSLYGGYEQYF. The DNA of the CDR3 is TGTGCCAGCAGTTTATACGGGGGGTACGAGCAGTACTTC.

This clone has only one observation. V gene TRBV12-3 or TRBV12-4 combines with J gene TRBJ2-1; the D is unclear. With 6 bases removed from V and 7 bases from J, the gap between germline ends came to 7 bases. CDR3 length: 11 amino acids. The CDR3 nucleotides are TGTGCCAGCAGCCCCCTGAATGAGCAGTTCTTC. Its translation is CASSPLNEQFF.